These T cell receptor beta chains were read from a single sample in a study of blood T cells in healthy people across ages. TCRdb re-called the 5' RACE reads through MiXCR, storing one row per CDR3 protein. The sample has over 1,300,000 distinct CDR3 sequences, roughly 59% seen once. Sequenced sample: blood. Receptor source: a young man in good health. CDR3s include the opening cysteine and the closing phenylalanine or tryptophan. D genes are given only for firm matches. Clone size is stated in some rows and not others, as once, few, many or a class when expanded.

d_call j_call v_call clone_size cdr3_nt cdr3_aa
. TRBJ2-5 TRBV20-1 . TGCAGTGCTAGGGCTGACAGAAAAGAGACCCAGTACTTC CSARADRKETQYF
TRBD1 TRBJ2-5 TRBV6-6 . TGTGCCAGCATTCACGCGCCGGGACAGTACCAAGAGACCCAGTACTTC CASIHAPGQYQETQYF
. TRBJ1-2 TRBV7-9 . TGCGCCAGCAGCTTAGCCGACCCTACCGCAGGGGAGACCTATGGCTACACCTTC CASSLADPTAGETYGYTF
TRBD1 TRBJ2-1 TRBV7-6 few TGTGCCAGCAGCCCCTTTGACAGGGGAAATTACAATGAGCAGTTCTTC CASSPFDRGNYNEQFF
. TRBJ2-7 TRBV6-2/TRBV6-3 few TGTGCCAGCAGTACGCCAGGAGCCCCCTACGAGCAGTACTTC CASSTPGAPYEQYF
. TRBJ1-1 TRBV6-2/TRBV6-3 few TGTGCCAGCAGCGACGGGTCGGCTTCCCTCATGAACACTGAAGCTTTCTTT CASSDGSASLMNTEAFF
. TRBJ1-2 TRBV7-2 . TGTGCCAGCAGCAGACAAACCCCTTCTTCGGGGTATGGCTACACCTTC CASSRQTPSSGYGYTF
TRBD1 TRBJ2-1 TRBV18 . TGTGCCAGCGCGCGAGGACAGGGGGTGACTGAGCAGTTCTTC CASARGQGVTEQFF
. TRBJ1-2 TRBV7-2 . TGTGCCAGCGGGTACAGGGTCGAGGGCTACACCTTC CASGYRVEGYTF
. TRBJ1-2 TRBV3-1 . TGTGCCAGCAGCCGGGGGTCAAATTGGGGAGGTGGCTACACCTTC CASSRGSNWGGGYTF
. TRBJ2-1 TRBV3-1 . TGTGCCAGCAGCCAGGAACAGGATTCCTCCTACAATGAGCAGTTCTTC CASSQEQDSSYNEQFF
. TRBJ1-5 TRBV6-1 few TGTGCCAGCAGTGAAGGAGATAGCAATCAGCCCCAGCATTTT CASSEGDSNQPQHF
. TRBJ1-6 TRBV4-1 . TGCGCCAGCAGCCAACCTATCCCTGGTTCACCCCTCCACTTT CASSQPIPGSPLHF
. TRBJ1-1 TRBV12-3/TRBV12-4 . TGTGCCAGCCGTGTTGGGGGGCTCACTGAAGCTTTCTTT CASRVGGLTEAFF
. TRBJ2-1 TRBV29-1 . TGCAGCGTTGAGCTGACAGGTAACAATGAGCAGTTCTTC CSVELTGNNEQFF
. TRBJ1-1 TRBV15 once TGTGCCACCAGCAGAGACCGCGCCAACACTGAAGCTTTCTTT CATSRDRANTEAFF
TRBD2 TRBJ2-1 TRBV7-9 . TGTGCCAGCAGCTCTCGGGGCGGGAGTGCCAATGAGCAGTTCTTC CASSSRGGSANEQFF
. TRBJ2-2 TRBV6-2/TRBV6-3 . TGTGCCAGCAGTTACTCGATATCCCTAGGAGTCGGCCCCGGGGAGCTGTTTTTT CASSYSISLGVGPGELFF
TRBD1 TRBJ2-7 TRBV15 few TGTGCCACCAGCAGAGGACAGGGGGCTTCTTACGAGCAGTACTTC CATSRGQGASYEQYF
. TRBJ2-7 TRBV4-2 . TGTGCCAGCAGCCTAGGCATCGGTTCTAGTTACGAGCAGTACTTC CASSLGIGSSYEQYF
TRBD1 TRBJ1-5 TRBV7-2 few TGTGCCAGCAGCTCGTACCAGGGGGCAGGCAATCAGCCCCAGCATTTT CASSSYQGAGNQPQHF
. TRBJ2-7 TRBV7-2 once TGTGCCAGCCCCCCCACAGGGTCAAACGAGCAGTACTTC CASPPTGSNEQYF
TRBD2 TRBJ2-7 TRBV5-6 . TGTGCCAGCAGCTCGTTAGAGGCTAGCGGACCCTACGAGCAGTACTTC CASSSLEASGPYEQYF
TRBD1 TRBJ1-1 TRBV3-1 . TGTGCCAGCAGCCAAGGACAGGGGTCCACTGAAGCTTTCTTT CASSQGQGSTEAFF
TRBD1 TRBJ1-1 TRBV29-1 . TGCAGCGCTGGACAGGGAGGTGGGGAAGCTTTCTTT CSAGQGGGEAFF
TRBD2 TRBJ2-7 TRBV20-1 few TGCAGTGGAATAGGCGGGGGAAGGACAAGCTACGAGCAGTACTTC CSGIGGGRTSYEQYF
. TRBJ2-1 TRBV6-2/TRBV6-3 . TGTGCCAGCAGTTCCCCGTGGAGGGGCAATGAGCAGTTCTTC CASSSPWRGNEQFF
. TRBJ2-2 TRBV20-1 . TGCAGTGCTAGAGATCCGGGCAGGACTTACACCGGGGAGCTGTTTTTT CSARDPGRTYTGELFF
. TRBJ2-4 TRBV29-1 few TGCAGCGACCTAGCGATAGCCAAAAACATTCAGTACTTC CSDLAIAKNIQYF
TRBD2 TRBJ2-1 TRBV28 . TGTGCCAGCAGCGGGACTAGCCTCAATGAGCAGTTCTTC CASSGTSLNEQFF
. TRBJ2-5 TRBV1 . TGCACCAGCAGCTCCGTCGGGCCTAGCGAAGAAGAGACCCAGTACTTC CTSSSVGPSEEETQYF
TRBD2 TRBJ2-5 TRBV5-1 . TGCGCCAGCAAGTCTAGCGGGATCCAAGAGACCCAGTACTTC CASKSSGIQETQYF
. TRBJ2-3 TRBV4-2 . TGTGCCAGCAGCCTCCATCGGGTAGCTATATCCAAAAACACAGATACGCAGTATTTT CASSLHRVAISKNTDTQYF
TRBD2 TRBJ2-3 TRBV9 . TGTGCCAGCAGCGTGGCTAGCGGCGGAGATACGCAGTATTTT CASSVASGGDTQYF
. TRBJ2-7 TRBV27 . TGTGCCAGCAGTTTATACGGCGGCAGAGTCTACGAGCAGTACTTC CASSLYGGRVYEQYF
. TRBJ2-3 TRBV6-6 . TGTGCCAGCAGTCGTGGGGCAGGTCGACCGACAGATACGCAGTATTTT CASSRGAGRPTDTQYF
. TRBJ2-1 TRBV7-6 . TGTGCCAGCAGTATGCCCTTAGCGGCCCTCTCCTACAATGAGCAGTTCTTC CASSMPLAALSYNEQFF
. TRBJ2-4 TRBV6-2/TRBV6-3 few TGTGCCAGCAGTTACTCTCCCTGGGGCCGGGCCAAAAACATTCAGTACTTC CASSYSPWGRAKNIQYF
. TRBJ2-7 TRBV28 many TGTGCCAGCAGTTTATGGTCCTACGAGCAGTACTTC CASSLWSYEQYF
. TRBJ2-2 TRBV29-1 . TGCAGCGTTGAAATGGGGGCCGGGGAGCTGTTTTTT CSVEMGAGELFF
. TRBJ2-2 TRBV6-6 . TGTGCCAGCAGTGGGAAGACCGGGGAGCTGTTTTTT CASSGKTGELFF
TRBD2 TRBJ2-7 TRBV7-9 . TGTGCCAGCAGCCCGAGAGTGGCTAGCGGGACTTACGAGCAGTACTTC CASSPRVASGTYEQYF